This entry features one T cell receptor (beta chain) sequence. Its antigen remains unidentified. Produced via immunoSEQ multiplex PCR; TCRdb's table is partial and in-frame only. The data hold roughly 65,000 clones, with over 60% observed a single time. The CDR3 has 16 residues. Trimming removed 0 bases at V and 7 bases at J, with 16 bases between. In germline, CDR1 is LNHDA, CDR2 SQIVND (reference sequence). This sample stems from a study of T cell responses to AZD1222 COVID-19 vaccine. At the level of the study: Second doses at about 4 or about 12 weeks were pooled.

Study results and limitations: Most donors were white British and more were female, and clonal diversity was possibly underestimated. After the peak T cell response, and only then, were repertoires sampled. Baseline seropositivity characterized only six AZD1222 recipients.

The genes are TRBV19 and TRBJ1-5; maybe TRBD1 (5 bases). The clonotype was recovered from an adult in good health. Source: peripheral blood, taken on day 0 of AZD1222 vaccination. The CDR3 sequence: CASSIEGTRGRQPQHF. The DNA of the CDR3 is TGTGCCAGTAGTATAGAGGGGACGAGGGGCAGGCAGCCCCAGCATTTT.